The 4 T cell receptor beta chains below all came from one sample that was sequenced in a study of CD8 T cells in ankylosing spondylitis. Via MiXCR, TCRdb re-called the 5' RACE reads, giving one row per CDR3 protein. The sample consists of 200,000 to 250,000 distinct CDR3 sequences, over 9.5% of them appearing once. The specimen sequenced was blood, either unsorted or a sorted T cell fraction (not recorded which). Every receptor here comes from a male donor with ankylosing spondylitis or in good health (not recorded which).

This clonotype was counted at least ten times. CDR3 amino acids: CASSLGQGFGNYGYTF. The CDR3 DNA reads TGTGCCAGCAGCCTGGGACAGGGCTTCGGAAACTATGGCTACACCTTC. This sequence joins TRBV3-1 and TRBJ1-2, with 9 bases matching TRBD1. CDR1 is LGHDT and CDR2 is YNNKEL in the germline V gene (reference sequence). The CDR3 spans 16 residues. Trimming removed 4 bases from V and 2 bases from J; junction bases left unmatched: 8.

As DNA, the CDR3 is TGTGCCAGCAGCCAAGATCAGGGGACAGCAACCCGCAACTATGGCTACACCTTC. It specifies CASSQDQGTATRNYGYTF. This chain joins TRBV14 and TRBJ1-2; 7 bases agree with TRBD1. The germline CDR1 and CDR2 sequences are SGHDN and FVKESK. Trimming removed 0 bases from V and 2 bases from J; junction bases left unmatched: 12. The CDR3 sequence is 18 residues long.

Of note for this clonotype: With a much larger clone just one base away, this may be a read error. The chain links TRBV6-2 or TRBV6-3 to TRBJ1-5; no reliable D call. The CDR3 has 16 amino acids. Germline lookup yields CDR1 MNHEY and CDR2 SVGEGT. The CDR3 is CAGSYRPSFSNQPQHF. In nucleotides, the CDR3 is TGTGCCGGCAGTTACCGCCCGAGCTTCAGCAATCAGCCCCAGCATTTT.

The rearrangement uses TRBV7-9 and TRBJ2-5; 9 nucleotides line up with TRBD1. The CDR3 is made up of 15 amino acids. The germline gives CDR1 SEHNR, CDR2 FQNEAQ (reference sequence). V dropped 5 bases and J dropped 4; count of bases not matched to a gene: 8. This CDR3 is CASSTDRGSGETQYF. CDR3 nucleotides: TGTGCCAGCAGCACAGACAGGGGGTCGGGAGAGACCCAGTACTTC.